These 4 T cell receptor beta chains came from one sample sequenced in a study of Ad26.COV2.S vaccination and SARS-CoV-2 variants. Noted treatment: over 15 received Ad26.COV2.S at low or high dose, single or two shots; five or six received placebo; per-sample allocation not given. Sample collection was performed on day 63 after the first vaccine or placebo injection. The table came from immunoSEQ multiplex PCR; TCRdb's copy has only in-frame clones and leaves some out. This table has roughly 420,000 clones, 89% appearing once. The specimen comprised peripheral blood, sampled in a trial of Ad26.COV2.S vaccine versus placebo. These receptors were collected from a person between 18 and 65 years old who received the Ad26.COV2.S COVID-19 vaccine or a placebo.

The chain has TRBV5-1 and TRBJ2-1; D may be TRBD1 (7 bases). Germline values: CDR1 SGHRS, CDR2 YFSETQ. Trimming pared 2 bases from V and 0 bases from J, leaving 24 bases between. The CDR3 spans 20 residues. This CDR3 reads CASSFPVRGAGPSSYNEQFF. CDR3 nucleotide sequence: TGCGCCAGCAGCTTCCCGGTCAGGGGGGCGGGTCCGAGCTCCTACAATGAGCAGTTCTTC.

Comments on this clone: The same CDR3 arises from other DNA sequences in this sample as well. The chain couples TRBV2 to TRBJ2-7; the match to TRBD1 covers 8 bases. Trimming took 3 bases from V and 4 from J; bases not matched to a gene: 5. The CDR3 consists of 14 residues. Germline V gene sequence: CDR1 SNHLY, CDR2 FYNNEI. The CDR3 loop reads CASSDQGAGYEQYV. The CDR3 DNA reads as TGTGCCAGCAGTGACCAGGGGGCCGGATACGAGCAGTACGTC.

The V call is TRBV5-1, the J call TRBJ1-1, with a possible D match to TRBD1 (5 bases). Per the germline V gene, CDR1 is SGHRS and CDR2 is YFSETQ. The CDR3 extends over 15 amino acids. Trimming took off 2 bases at V and 1 base at J, with 12 bases between the two ends. The CDR3 here is CASSFRGSKNTEAFF. CDR3 DNA: TGCGCCAGCAGCTTTAGGGGCAGTAAGAACACTGAAGCTTTCTTT.

This clone has only a few counts. The genes are TRBV10-3 and TRBJ1-5; tentative D call: TRBD1 (5 bases). Germline CDR1 and CDR2: ENHRY and SYGVKD. The CDR3 runs 14 residues. V lost 6 bases, J lost 1 base, and 10 bases lay in between. This CDR3 is CAISTGGSNQPQHF. CDR3 in DNA: TGTGCCATCAGCACCGGGGGAAGCAATCAGCCCCAGCATTTT.